Below are 29 T cell receptor beta chains sequenced from a single sample in a study of T cells in Graves' hyperthyroidism and ophthalmopathy. From RNA transcripts, TCR beta CDR3 regions were amplified. The HTBI primer set drove a first-round RT-PCR of the TCR CDR3. TCRdb redid the calling of the multiplex PCR reads with MiXCR, one entry per CDR3 protein. The sample carries a few hundred thousand distinct CDR3 sequences, approximately 14% recorded once. Sequenced input: blood. The receptors were gathered from a woman between 18 and 29 years old with Graves' hyperthyroidism that later progressed to Graves' ophthalmopathy.

This clonotype appeared a few times. This CDR3 reads CASSLGYPEQFF. Written as DNA, the CDR3 is TGTGCCAGCAGTTTAGGCTACCCTGAGCAGTTCTTC. The chain recombines TRBV12-3 or TRBV12-4 with TRBJ2-1; no clear D. The CDR3 extends over 12 amino acids. Trimming cost V 1 base and J 9 bases, with 7 bases left between them.

The CDR3 nucleotides read TGTGCCAGCAGTGGAGTCAGACTTAATTCACCCCTCCACTTT. Translated: CASSGVRLNSPLHF. The chain carries TRBV6-1 and TRBJ1-6; no clear D gene. The CDR3 spans 14 residues. The germline V gene has CDR1 MNHNS and CDR2 SASEGT. Trimming shortened V by 4 bases and J by 6 bases, and 10 bases separated the two germline ends.

Ten or more counts support this clonotype. V usage is TRBV20-1 and J usage is TRBJ1-2; 10 positions agree with TRBD1. The V segment lost 2 bases and the J segment 0 bases; nucleotides outside the gene matches: 6. The CDR3 consists of 16 residues. Germline CDR1 reads DFQATT; CDR2 reads SNEGSKA (reference sequence). The CDR3 loop is CSARRQGADANYGYTF. Here the CDR3 DNA reads TGCAGTGCTAGAAGACAGGGGGCGGATGCTAACTATGGCTACACCTTC.

This clonotype was recorded at least ten times. The CDR3 nucleotides are TGTGCCAGCAGCTTGGGAGGGAGGCCATCGAAGATCGGGGAGCTGTTTTTT. Translated: CASSLGGRPSKIGELFF. This rearrangement joins TRBV5-5 to TRBJ2-2; D possibly corresponds to TRBD2 (6 bases). CDR1 and CDR2 from the germline V gene are SGHKS and YYEKEE (reference sequence). Trimming removed 0 bases at V and 7 bases at J, with 19 bases between. The CDR3 is 17 residues long.

This clonotype came up many times. The J gene is TRBJ2-3, the V gene TRBV15; D possibly uses TRBD1 or TRBD2 (6 bases each). Germline V CDR1 and CDR2: LNHNV, YYDKDF (reference sequence). This CDR3 has 15 residues. Deletions cut 1 base from V and 4 bases from J, with 12 bases between. CDR3 protein: CATSRGNRDSDTQYF. CDR3 nucleotide sequence: TGTGCCACCAGCAGAGGCAACAGGGACTCAGATACGCAGTATTTT. Supplemented by reference TRBV15 and TRBJ2-3, the full variable domain reads DAMVIQNPRYQVTQFGKPVTLSCSQTLNHNVMYWYQQKSSQAPKLLFHYYDKDFNNEADTPDNFQSRRPNTSFCFLDIRSPGLGDTAMYLCATSRGNRDSDTQYFGPGTRLTVL.

This chain joins TRBV24-1 and TRBJ1-2, with unresolved D. Trimming stripped 4 bases from V and 7 bases from J, with 12 bases between. The germline V gene has CDR1 KGHDR and CDR2 SFDVKD. The CDR3 is 13 residues long. In nucleotides, the CDR3 is TGTGCCACCAGTGACCGGCGGGGTACTGGCTACACCTTC. Protein product: CATSDRRGTGYTF.

The chain recombines TRBV28 with TRBJ1-6; no clear D. CDR3 length: 15 amino acids. V lost 3 bases, J lost 3 bases, and 9 bases lay in between. Germline assignment: CDR1 MDHEN and CDR2 SYDVKM. CDR3 bases: TGTGCCAGCAGTTTTTGGCAGGACTATAATTCACCCCTCCACTTT. This translates into CASSFWQDYNSPLHF.

V and J are TRBV5-6 and TRBJ1-1; D perhaps matches TRBD1 (5 bases). The CDR3 is 14 residues long. The germline V gene has CDR1 SGHDT and CDR2 YYEEEE. V lost 0 bases and J lost 4, with 10 bases in between. The DNA of the CDR3 is TGTGCCAGCAGCTTGGCCGGGACGGGCACTGAAGCTTTCTTT. Translated: CASSLAGTGTEAFF.

The sample holds many counts of this clonotype. The chain carries TRBV5-1 and TRBJ1-1; D is perhaps TRBD1 (6 bases). The CDR3 extends over 15 amino acids. Trimming stripped 7 bases from V and 7 bases from J, with 23 bases between. Germline-derived CDR1 and CDR2 are SGHRS and YFSETQ. CDR3 in DNA: TGCGCCAGCCGCCCCGGCACGGGGGCTGAGAATGAAGCTTTCTTT. This encodes CASRPGTGAENEAFF.

This clonotype came up a few times. The rearrangement uses TRBV7-9 and TRBJ2-3; D is ambiguous. Germline V gene data show CDR1 as SEHNR and CDR2 as FQNEAQ (reference sequence). V was clipped by 5 bases and J by 5 bases, with 8 bases between them. This CDR3 contains 12 residues. The CDR3 DNA follows: TGTGCCAGCAGCCCCGTGGGAGATACGCAGTATTTT. It yields the protein CASSPVGDTQYF.

This clonotype was recorded at least ten times. This chain uses TRBV28 with TRBJ2-4; 7 bases align to TRBD2. Losses at the gene ends were 2 bases for V and 5 bases for J; bases not matched to a gene: 24. This CDR3 spans 21 amino acids. Per germline, CDR1 MDHEN and CDR2 SYDVKM. The chain's CDR3 is CASSLDTKWREPNLSENIQYF. The CDR3 nucleotides are TGTGCCAGCAGTTTAGACACAAAGTGGCGGGAGCCGAATCTTAGCGAAAACATTCAGTACTTC.

This clonotype has ten or more counts. The chain has TRBV7-2 and TRBJ2-7, with 7 bases matching TRBD2. Trimming cost V 2 bases and J 4 bases; bases outside gene matches: 8. Germline V gene lookup returns CDR1 SGHTA and CDR2 FQGNSA. The length of the CDR3 is 15 residues. CDR3 in amino acids: CASSLSGGSPYEQYF. In nucleotides, the CDR3 is TGTGCCAGCAGCTTATCCGGGGGGTCTCCGTACGAGCAGTACTTC. The full variable domain, its missing parts supplied by reference TRBV7-2 and TRBJ2-7, is GAGVSQSPSNKVTEKGKDVELRCDPISGHTALYWYRQSLGQGLEFLIYFQGNSAPDKSGLPSDRFSAERTGGSVSTLTIQRTQQEDSAVYLCASSLSGGSPYEQYFGPGTRLTVT.

This clonotype was seen a few times. The V call is TRBV4-1, the J call TRBJ1-4; D not certain. The ends were cut back, 5 bases at V and 3 bases at J, with 16 bases in the middle. Germline V gene sequence: CDR1 MGHRA, CDR2 YSYEKL. The CDR3 has 16 residues. DNA of the CDR3: TGCGCCAGCAGCATCCGAGCGATCCTACCTAATGAAAAACTGTTTTTT. This sequence encodes CASSIRAILPNEKLFF.

This clonotype was seen repeatedly, ten times or more. The CDR3 nucleotides are TGTGCCAGCAGCTCGGGTTTCGGGCTTCAAGAGACCCAGTACTTC. It translates to CASSSGFGLQETQYF. J is TRBJ2-5 and V is TRBV7-2; D is ambiguous. This CDR3 is built from 15 residues. Germline assignment: CDR1 SGHTA and CDR2 FQGNSA. Trimming pared 4 bases from V and 2 bases from J, leaving 14 bases between.

This clonotype was recorded many times. The chain employs TRBV6-2 or TRBV6-3 and TRBJ1-1; D unresolved. CDR1 and CDR2 from the germline V gene are MNHEY and SVGEGT. The V and J ends lost 6 bases and 1 base respectively, with 18 bases between them. This CDR3 spans 16 amino acids. CDR3 loop: CASRPQMVQKNTEAFF. As DNA, the CDR3 is TGTGCCAGCAGACCGCAGATGGTACAGAAGAACACTGAAGCTTTCTTT.

The chain uses TRBV5-5 and TRBJ2-3; 14 bases are a match to TRBD2. Per the germline V gene, CDR1 is SGHKS and CDR2 is YYEKEE (reference sequence). Trimming took 4 bases from V and 1 from J; bases not matched to a gene: 8. This CDR3 contains 18 residues. CDR3 sequence (DNA): TGTGCCAGCAGCGTGAGGCCGGGACTAGCGGGAGGCACAGATACGCAGTATTTT. Protein: CASSVRPGLAGGTDTQYF.

This clonotype has just a few counts. This chain joins TRBV5-4 and TRBJ2-1; 12 bases are shared with TRBD2. This CDR3 region has 13 residues. The germline CDR1 and CDR2 sequences are SGHNT and YYREEE (reference sequence). Trimming at V came to 4 bases and at J to 13 bases, leaving 6 bases not matched to a gene. The CDR3 DNA reads as TGTGCCAGCAGCATAGGGACTAGCGGGTTTCAGTTCTTC. Encoded protein: CASSIGTSGFQFF.

This chain links TRBV14 with TRBJ2-7, with a weak D call TRBD2 (6 bases). The CDR3 length is 16 residues. CDR1 SGHDN and CDR2 FVKESK come from the germline V gene. The V end was cut by 4 bases, the J end by 2 bases, with 18 bases between. The CDR3 spells CASSLRPGTSPYEQYF. CDR3 nucleotide sequence: TGTGCCAGCAGCCTCCGTCCCGGGACTTCTCCCTACGAGCAGTACTTC.

This clonotype was picked up a small number of times. The chain recombines TRBV6-1 with TRBJ1-3, with a possible D match to TRBD1 (5 bases). Trimming left V 6 bases short and J 0 bases short, with 12 bases between. Germline CDR1 and CDR2: MNHNS and SASEGT. This CDR3 has 15 amino acids. The CDR3 nucleotides read TGTGCCAGCAGCACCGGGACCGGCTCTGGAAACACCATATATTTT. This encodes CASSTGTGSGNTIYF.

CDR3 region: CAWSKSGIDEQFF. CDR3 nucleotides: TGTGCCTGGAGTAAGAGCGGGATCGATGAGCAGTTCTTC. The rearrangement joins TRBV30 to TRBJ2-1; the match to TRBD2 covers 7 bases. The trim removed 2 bases at V and 8 bases at J, leaving 6 bases unmatched. The CDR3 covers 13 residues. Germline V gene lookup returns CDR1 GTSNPN and CDR2 SVGIG (reference sequence).

The V call is TRBV4-1, the J call TRBJ2-3, with D unclear. The ends were cut back, 0 bases at V and 5 bases at J, with 9 bases in the middle. In germline, CDR1 is MGHRA, CDR2 YSYEKL. The CDR3 consists of 14 residues. The CDR3 nucleotides read TGCGCCAGCAGCCAAGAAGGAGCGAGAGATACGCAGTATTTT. It codes for CASSQEGARDTQYF.

This clonotype was seen a handful of times. The chain's CDR3 is CSAETLNTEAFF. CDR3 DNA sequence: TGCAGTGCTGAAACACTGAACACTGAAGCTTTCTTT. The chain carries TRBV20-1 and TRBJ1-1, with D hard to call. V shed 5 bases and J shed 0 bases, with 7 bases lying between them. Germline-derived CDR1 and CDR2 are DFQATT and SNEGSKA (reference sequence). The CDR3 has 12 amino acids.

This chain connects TRBV12-3 or TRBV12-4 to TRBJ1-5; D is unresolved. Trimming shortened V by 4 bases and J by 0 bases, and 13 bases separated the two germline ends. This CDR3 contains 16 residues. This CDR3 is CASSSRARLSNQPQHF. Written as DNA, the CDR3 is TGTGCCAGCAGTTCTAGGGCCCGACTTAGCAATCAGCCCCAGCATTTT.

This clonotype was recorded many times. The CDR3 DNA is TGTGCCAGCACAGGCGGGAGTGTATCCTACGAGCAGTACTTC. Protein sequence: CASTGGSVSYEQYF. V and J are TRBV28 and TRBJ2-7, with 7 bases fitting TRBD2. Germline V lookup: CDR1 MDHEN, CDR2 SYDVKM. This CDR3 has 14 residues. J was trimmed by 1 base and V by 7 bases; bases with no gene match: 7.

The chain is built from TRBV10-2 and TRBJ1-2, with D uncertain. The ends were cut back, 0 bases at V and 6 bases at J, with 5 bases in the middle. Germline lookup yields CDR1 WSHSY and CDR2 SAAADI. The CDR3 contains 12 residues. The CDR3 loop reads CASSESADGYTF. CDR3 bases: TGCGCCAGCAGTGAGTCAGCGGATGGCTACACCTTC.

This clonotype was seen at least ten times. This chain connects TRBV4-2 to TRBJ2-7, with a possible D match to TRBD2 (7 bases). The CDR3 is made up of 15 amino acids. Trimming cost V 0 bases and J 5 bases, with 14 bases left between them. Germline loops: CDR1 LGHNA, CDR2 YNFKEQ. The CDR3 nucleotides are TGTGCCAGCAGCCAAGATGGGGGGGCTAGGAACGAGCAGTACTTC. Translated: CASSQDGGARNEQYF.

This clonotype came up a few times. At one boundary the junction diverges from the germline segment, which might be a read error. V is TRBV7-7 and J is TRBJ2-3, with 7 bases matching TRBD2. The germline gives CDR1 SSHAT, CDR2 FNYEAQ (reference sequence). CDR3 length: 15 residues. The CDR3 here is CASSPWEGTTDTQYF. CDR3 nucleotides: TGTGCTAGCAGCCCGTGGGAGGGAACCACAGATACGCAGTATTTT.

Many counts were recorded for this clonotype. The chain recombines TRBV28 with TRBJ2-2, with D maybe TRBD2 (6 bases). The V end was cut by 10 bases, the J end by 1 base, with 13 bases between. The germline gives CDR1 MDHEN, CDR2 SYDVKM. The CDR3 is 14 residues long. For the CDR3, the DNA is TGTGCCACCATCGGGAGTCGGAACACCGGGGAGCTGTTTTTT. This gives the protein CATIGSRNTGELFF.

This clonotype was counted between two and nine times. CDR3 residues: CASRAGTSPWAQYF. As DNA, the CDR3 is TGCGCCAGCAGGGCCGGGACATCTCCCTGGGCCCAGTACTTC. The chain uses TRBV5-1 and TRBJ2-5; D may be TRBD1 (6 bases). Germline lookup yields CDR1 SGHRS and CDR2 YFSETQ. Between the trimmed V and J ends, which lost 5 bases and 9 bases, there was a span of 20 bases. The CDR3 extends over 14 amino acids.